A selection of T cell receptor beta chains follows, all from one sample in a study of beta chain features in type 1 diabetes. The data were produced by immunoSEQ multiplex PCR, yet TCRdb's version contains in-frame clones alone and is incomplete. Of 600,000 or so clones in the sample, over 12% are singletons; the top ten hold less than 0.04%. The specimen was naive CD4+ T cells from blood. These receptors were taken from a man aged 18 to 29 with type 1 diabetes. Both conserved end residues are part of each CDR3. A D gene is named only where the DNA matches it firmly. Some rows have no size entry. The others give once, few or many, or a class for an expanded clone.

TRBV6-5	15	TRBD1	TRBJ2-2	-	TGTGCCAGCCGATGGGACAGGGGGGTCACCGGGGAGCTGTTTTTT	CASRWDRGVTGELFF
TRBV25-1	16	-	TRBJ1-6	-	TGTGCCAGCAGTGAGGGGAGGGGTCTCGCGCGGTCACCCCTCCACTTT	CASSEGRGLARSPLHF
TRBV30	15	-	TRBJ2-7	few	TGTGCCTGGGGGACGCCAGGGAGCATTTCCTACGAGCAGTACTTC	CAWGTPGSISYEQYF
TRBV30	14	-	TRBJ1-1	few	TGTGCCTGGAGTGTAGGTGGGGGAAGTACTGAAGCTTTCTTT	CAWSVGGGSTEAFF
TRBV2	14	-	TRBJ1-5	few	TGTGCCAGCAGGGGGCGTAACAGGGATCAGCCCCAGCATTTT	CASRGRNRDQPQHF
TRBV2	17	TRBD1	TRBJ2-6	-	TGTGCCAGCCAAGACAGGGCGGGTCCTGCTGGGGCCAACGTCCTGACTTTC	CASQDRAGPAGANVLTF
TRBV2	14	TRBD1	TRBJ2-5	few	TGTGCCAGCAGTGGGACAGGGAGACAAGAGACCCAGTACTTC	CASSGTGRQETQYF
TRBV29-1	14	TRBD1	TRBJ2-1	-	TGCAGCGTTGAAGTAGGGACAGGGGACAATGAGCAGTTCTTC	CSVEVGTGDNEQFF
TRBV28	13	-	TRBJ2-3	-	TGTGCCAGCAGCCCCAGTTACACAGATACGCAGTATTTT	CASSPSYTDTQYF
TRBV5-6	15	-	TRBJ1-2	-	TGTGCCAGCAGCTTGGACCGGCGGGTCGACTATGGCTACACCTTC	CASSLDRRVDYGYTF
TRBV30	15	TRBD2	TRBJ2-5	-	TGTGCCTGGAGTGGGGGGACTAGCGGGCGAGAGACCCAGTACTTC	CAWSGGTSGRETQYF
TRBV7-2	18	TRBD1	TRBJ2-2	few	TGTGCCAGCAGCTTAAGTTGGATGGGGACAGGGAACACCGGGGAGCTGTTTTTT	CASSLSWMGTGNTGELFF
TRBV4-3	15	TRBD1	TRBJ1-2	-	TGCGCCAGCAGCCTTCGGACAGGGGAAAACTATGGCTACACCTTC	CASSLRTGENYGYTF
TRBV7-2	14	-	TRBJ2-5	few	TGTGCCAGCAGCTTATTGGGGCAGGGGGAGACCCAGTACTTC	CASSLLGQGETQYF
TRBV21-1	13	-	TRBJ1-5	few	TGTGCCAGCAGGTCGGGGGCCAATCAGCCCCAGCATTTT	CASRSGANQPQHF